This T cell receptor (beta chain) was captured by sequencing in a study of cytomegalovirus exposure and HLA in healthy donors. As for the study in general: There were 300 to 400 genotyped donors. Of these, roughly 84% fell in the genetic ancestry cluster associated with self-reported Caucasian donors.

In the PCR, 60 Vbeta and 13 Jbeta primers were used. Using immunoSEQ multiplex PCR, the repertoire was profiled, and TCRdb retains in-frame clones only, with some absent. This sample has 150,000 or so clones; over 70% occur once, and the top ten carry about 2%. Findings of the study overall: A later analysis linked a missense DCLRE1C variant to TCR beta V- and J-gene trimming. Overall, approximately 150 TCR beta chains were annotated as cytomegalovirus-associated.

Trimming took 3 bases from V and 5 from J; bases not matched to a gene: 17. CDR3 length: 18 residues. Germline values: CDR1 WSHSY, CDR2 SAAADI. Of note for this clone: No antigen is known for it.

This receptor was identified in a man younger than 45 in good health and CMV-seronegative. Input material: PBMCs. This rearrangement joins TRBV10-2 to TRBJ1-2; 8 nucleotides align to TRBD1. The DNA for the CDR3 is TGCGCCAGCAGTGAAAGCGTTATGGACAGGGAATCGTGGTATGGCTACACCTTC. It encodes CASSESVMDRESWYGYTF.